Each of the 27 T cell receptor beta chains below was sequenced from the same sample in a study of cytomegalovirus exposure and HLA in healthy donors (TCRdb year 2017). The library was produced with the immunoSEQ multiplex PCR assay. For the multiplex PCR, a mixture combining 60 forward primers for TCR Vbeta segments and 13 reverse primers for TCR Jbeta segments was used. What TCRdb holds here is the immuneACCESS table cut down to in-frame rearrangements. Part of the clones is not present; checked against another copy, under half of the missing clones reflect an unresolved V gene, and the others are unexplained. The sample contains some 90,000 clones, roughly three quarters of them found a single time. In total, the top ten clones hold approximately 3% of the sample. Sequencing was carried out using PBMCs. These receptors were taken from a man in his forties in good health and CMV-seronegative.

This rearrangement joins TRBV15 to TRBJ1-2; 8 bases match TRBD1. Germline trimming cut 3 bases from V and 3 bases from J; bases unmatched to any gene: 0. The CDR3 length is 13 residues. Germline CDR1 LNHNV, CDR2 YYDKDF (reference sequence). DNA of the CDR3: TGTGCCACCAGCAGGACAGGGGACTATGGCTACACCTTC. Translating it yields CATSRTGDYGYTF.

The chain carries TRBV10-3 and TRBJ1-2; TRBD1 matches 8 bases. Germline V lookup: CDR1 ENHRY, CDR2 SYGVKD. J gave up 7 bases and V 11 bases, and 9 bases lay outside the gene matches. CDR3 length: 12 amino acids. CDR3 coding DNA: TGTGCCGCACAGGGGGAAATATGTGGCTACACCTTC. This encodes CAAQGEICGYTF.

DNA of the CDR3: TGTGCCAGCAGATACAGGGCAAACACCATATATTTT. Translating gives CASRYRANTIYF. This rearrangement joins TRBV28 to TRBJ1-3; perhaps TRBD1 as D (6 bases). The CDR3 consists of 12 residues. Germline V lookup: CDR1 MDHEN, CDR2 SYDVKM. The germline V and J ends were trimmed by 6 bases and 6 bases, with 9 bases remaining between them. Variable domain in full (rest from reference TRBV28 and TRBJ1-3): DVKVTQSSRYLVKRTGEKVFLECVQDMDHENMFWYRQDPGLGLRLIYFSYDVKMKEKGDIPEGYSVSREKKERFSLILESASTNQTSMYLCASRYRANTIYFGEGSWLTVV.

In regard to this clone: An end of the junction does not agree with germline; a read error may underlie this. J is TRBJ2-7 and V is TRBV5-1; weak D call: TRBD1 (6 bases). Germline CDR1 reads SGHRS; CDR2 reads YFSETQ. The CDR3 consists of 14 residues. CDR3 nucleotides: TGCGCCAGCACCTTGGGGGACACCTCCTACGAGCAGTACTTC. Its protein is CASTLGDTSYEQYF.

This chain joins TRBV27 and TRBJ2-3, with 8 bases lining up with TRBD1. The V gene's germline CDR1 is MNHEY and CDR2 SMNVEV (reference sequence). The junction had 15 bases not matched to a gene; V was cut back by 4 bases and J by 6 bases. This CDR3 contains 17 residues. In DNA, the CDR3 is TGTGCCAGCAGTTCCCCCGGCGGACAGGGATTAGGGGATACGCAGTATTTT. Encoded protein: CASSSPGGQGLGDTQYF.

This clone was observed a single time. This sequence joins TRBV27 and TRBJ2-2, with 8 bases that match TRBD2. Germline assignment: CDR1 MNHEY and CDR2 SMNVEV (reference sequence). The CDR3 has 14 amino acids. The ends lost 6 bases at V and 4 bases at J; junction bases unmatched: 4. The CDR3 spells CASSTAGGTGELFF. Written as DNA, the CDR3 is TGTGCCAGCAGCACGGCGGGGGGCACCGGGGAGCTGTTTTTT.

V is TRBV5-6 and J is TRBJ2-3, with 8 positions matching TRBD2. J was trimmed by 5 bases and V by 4 bases; bases with no gene match: 12. In germline, CDR1 is SGHDT, CDR2 YYEEEE. The CDR3 sequence is 16 residues long. The CDR3 is CASSITSGPWRDTQYF. In DNA form, the CDR3 reads TGTGCCAGCAGCATAACTAGCGGCCCTTGGAGAGATACGCAGTATTTT. Supplemented by reference TRBV5-6 and TRBJ2-3, the full variable domain reads DAGVTQSPTHLIKTRGQQVTLRCSPKSGHDTVSWYQQALGQGPQFIFQYYEEEERQRGNFPDRFSGHQFPNYSSELNVNALLLGDSALYLCASSITSGPWRDTQYFGPGTRLTVL.

This rearrangement joins TRBV5-4 to TRBJ2-7; 9 bases are shared with TRBD1. The CDR3 is 19 residues long. The junction had 15 bases not matched to a gene; V was cut back by 1 base and J by 1 base. The germline V gene encodes CDR1 SGHNT and CDR2 YYREEE (reference sequence). The CDR3 coding sequence is TGTGCCAGCAGCTTGTGGGGAGTAGACGGGACAGGGAATTCCTACGAGCAGTACTTC. Amino acid sequence: CASSLWGVDGTGNSYEQYF. The variable domain in full, with the rest retrieved from reference TRBV5-4 and TRBJ2-7, is ETGVTQSPTHLIKTRGQQVTLRCSSQSGHNTVSWYQQALGQGPQFIFQYYREEENGRGNFPPRFSGLQFPNYSSELNVNALELDDSALYLCASSLWGVDGTGNSYEQYFGPGTRLTVT.

The chain carries TRBV5-6 and TRBJ2-5; 9 positions match TRBD1. The V gene's germline CDR1 is SGHDT and CDR2 YYEEEE. Unmatched junction bases numbered 14, after V lost 3 bases and J lost 5 bases. The CDR3 totals 17 residues. The CDR3 sequence is CASSYFRGQGIGETQYF. The CDR3 coding sequence is TGTGCCAGCAGCTACTTCCGGGGACAGGGTATAGGGGAGACCCAGTACTTC.

The chain has TRBV10-3 and TRBJ2-1; 7 nucleotides match TRBD2. The CDR3 has 16 amino acids. V was clipped by 3 bases and J by 8 bases; unmatched bases: 13. CDR1 ENHRY and CDR2 SYGVKD come from the germline V gene. The CDR3 bases are TGTGCCATCAGTGACGGGGGGACCTCGAGTAGCGATGAGCAGTTCTTC. Translated: CAISDGGTSSSDEQFF.

The chain carries TRBV28 and TRBJ1-4, with 10 nucleotides matching TRBD1. The J segment lost 3 bases and the V segment lost 3 bases, leaving 4 bases of the junction unmatched. There are 16 residues in the CDR3. Germline V gene lookup returns CDR1 MDHEN and CDR2 SYDVKM. As DNA, the CDR3 is TGTGCCAGCAGTTTCGCCGGGACAGGGGCTAATGAAAAACTGTTTTTT. Protein: CASSFAGTGANEKLFF.

This clone was recorded once. The chain is built from TRBV10-3 and TRBJ2-3, with 11 bases lining up with TRBD1. CDR1 is ENHRY and CDR2 is SYGVKD in the germline V gene. The trim removed 5 bases at V and 5 bases at J, leaving 12 bases unmatched. The CDR3 length is 17 residues. CDR3 bases: TGTGCCATCAGTAGAACCGGGACAGGGGGGCCACAAGATACGCAGTATTTT. It encodes CAISRTGTGGPQDTQYF.

This clone was counted a few times. The V call is TRBV6-4, the J call TRBJ2-1, with 8 bases aligning to TRBD2. The germline CDR1 and CDR2 sequences are MRHNA and SNTAGT. The length of the CDR3 is 15 residues. The V and J ends lost 2 bases and 5 bases, in that order; junction bases with no gene match: 5. CDR3 in amino acids: CASSDESGGNNEQFF. The CDR3 region has the DNA TGTGCCAGCAGTGACGAAAGCGGGGGCAACAATGAGCAGTTCTTC.

The J gene is TRBJ2-3, the V gene TRBV7-2; 10 bases fit TRBD2. This CDR3 has 15 amino acids. The junction had 6 bases not matched to a gene; V was cut back by 5 bases and J by 4 bases. The germline V gene encodes CDR1 SGHTA and CDR2 FQGNSA. The CDR3 loop is CASSLQRGGSDTQYF. The CDR3 region has the DNA TGTGCCAGCAGCCTCCAGCGGGGGGGGTCAGATACGCAGTATTTT.

This chain connects TRBV30 to TRBJ2-2, with D uncertain. The V gene's germline CDR1 is GTSNPN and CDR2 SVGIG (reference sequence). Trimming removed 6 bases at V and 3 bases at J, with 5 bases between. The CDR3 covers 11 residues. The CDR3 sequence is CACGYTGELFF. CDR3 DNA sequence: TGTGCCTGCGGTTACACCGGGGAGCTGTTTTTT.

This chain links TRBV14 with TRBJ1-1, with TRBD1 identical over 7 bases. CDR1 is SGHDN and CDR2 is FVKESK in the germline V gene. V lost 4 bases and J lost 8; bases outside the gene matches: 7. The CDR3 sequence is 13 residues long. The CDR3 sequence: CASSRTGTAEAFF. The CDR3 region has the DNA TGTGCCAGCAGCCGAACCGGGACAGCCGAAGCTTTCTTT.

The chain joins TRBV7-9 to TRBJ1-2, with 8 bases fitting TRBD1. Germline V gene sequence: CDR1 SEHNR, CDR2 FQNEAQ (reference sequence). The trim removed 0 bases at V and 6 bases at J, leaving 3 bases unmatched. The CDR3 spans 14 residues. The CDR3 loop is CASSLAAGGHGYTF. The CDR3 bases are TGTGCCAGCAGCTTAGCAGCAGGGGGCCATGGCTACACCTTC.

The chain carries TRBV4-1 and TRBJ1-3; TRBD1 matches at 10 bases. The trim removed 4 bases at V and 3 bases at J, leaving 6 bases unmatched. The germline CDR1 and CDR2 sequences are MGHRA and YSYEKL. The CDR3 covers 16 residues. CDR3 amino acids: CASSPSWDRGGNTIYF. The CDR3 nucleotides read TGCGCCAGCAGCCCCTCGTGGGACAGGGGTGGAAACACCATATATTTT.

This chain uses TRBV11-2 with TRBJ2-5, with 9 bases aligning to TRBD2. Trimming cost V 6 bases and J 6 bases; bases outside gene matches: 8. This CDR3 contains 14 residues. Germline V gives CDR1 SGHAT, CDR2 FQNNGV. DNA for the CDR3: TGTGCCAGCAGTTACGGCGGGGGGGCCAAGACCCAGTACTTC. Translated, it gives CASSYGGGAKTQYF.

This chain uses TRBV5-1 with TRBJ2-3; unclear D gene. V was clipped by 0 bases and J by 2 bases, with 7 bases between them. Germline loops: CDR1 SGHRS, CDR2 YFSETQ. The CDR3 totals 14 residues. Written as DNA, the CDR3 is TGCGCCAGCAGCTTGGTAGAGTACACAGATACGCAGTATTTT. This sequence encodes CASSLVEYTDTQYF.

This clone occurred once. For the CDR3, the DNA is TGTGCCAGCACCTCAGGGGGACATGAAAAACTGTTTTTT. Residues: CASTSGGHEKLFF. The gene calls are TRBV6-5 and TRBJ1-4; TRBD1 aligns across 7 bases. J gave up 6 bases and V 7 bases, and 5 bases lay outside the gene matches. CDR1 and CDR2 (germline): MNHEY, SVGAGI. The CDR3 spans 13 residues.

The V gene is TRBV19, the J gene TRBJ2-7; 7 bases are a match to TRBD1. CDR3 length: 14 residues. Germline V gives CDR1 LNHDA, CDR2 SQIVND (reference sequence). V was pared by 6 bases and J by 3 bases, with 8 bases of the junction left unmatched. The CDR3 region is CASRYRDSNYEQYF. The CDR3 DNA sequence: TGTGCCAGTAGGTACAGGGACAGCAACTACGAGCAGTACTTC. The full variable domain, with the rest looked up from reference TRBV19 and TRBJ2-7, is DGGITQSPKYLFRKEGQNVTLSCEQNLNHDAMYWYRQDPGQGLRLIYYSQIVNDFQKGDIAEGYSVSREKKESFPLTVTSAQKNPTAFYLCASRYRDSNYEQYFGPGTRLTVT.

CDR3 DNA sequence: TGTGCCAGCTCAGTGGACAGGAATACACACTATGGCTACACCTTC. Translation gives CASSVDRNTHYGYTF. The chain has TRBV18 and TRBJ1-2, with 7 bases fitting TRBD1. The J segment lost 3 bases and the V segment lost 5 bases, leaving 9 bases of the junction unmatched. The CDR3 runs 15 residues. Germline-derived CDR1 and CDR2 are KGHSH and LQKENI.

V gene TRBV7-8 combines with J gene TRBJ2-1; 11 nucleotides agree with TRBD2. The V gene's germline CDR1 is SGHVS and CDR2 FQNEAQ. V lost 3 bases to trimming and J lost 1 base; unmatched junction nucleotides: 5. This CDR3 spans 17 amino acids. CDR3 DNA: TGTGCCAGCAGCTTCGCCTTAGCGGGGGGGTCCTACAATGAGCAGTTCTTC. This sequence encodes CASSFALAGGSYNEQFF.

This chain uses TRBV5-1 with TRBJ1-1; no clear D gene. Germline values: CDR1 SGHRS, CDR2 YFSETQ. The CDR3 runs 15 residues. Trimming removed 0 bases at V and 1 base at J, with 10 bases between. CDR3 coding DNA: TGCGCCAGCAGCTTGGGAGGTCAGTGGAACACTGAAGCTTTCTTT. Its protein is CASSLGGQWNTEAFF.

The V and J genes are TRBV9 and TRBJ2-5, with a tentative D call TRBD1 (6 bases). The J call may be wrong; the DNA end is better matched by TRBJ2-7. From germline, CDR1 is SGDLS and CDR2 YYNGEE. The CDR3 totals 16 residues. For the CDR3, the DNA is TGTGCCAGCAGCGTAGCCGCCCGGACAGTTGGTTACGAGCAGTACTTC. Its protein product is CASSVAARTVGYEQYF.

The chain has TRBV5-1 and TRBJ1-4, with D unclear. V lost 1 base and J lost 4, with 11 bases in between. Looked up from germline, CDR1 is SGHRS and CDR2 is YFSETQ. The CDR3 consists of 15 residues. The CDR3 nucleotides read TGCGCCAGCAGCTTGAGTACGGGGATTAATGAAAAACTGTTTTTT. Translating gives CASSLSTGINEKLFF.